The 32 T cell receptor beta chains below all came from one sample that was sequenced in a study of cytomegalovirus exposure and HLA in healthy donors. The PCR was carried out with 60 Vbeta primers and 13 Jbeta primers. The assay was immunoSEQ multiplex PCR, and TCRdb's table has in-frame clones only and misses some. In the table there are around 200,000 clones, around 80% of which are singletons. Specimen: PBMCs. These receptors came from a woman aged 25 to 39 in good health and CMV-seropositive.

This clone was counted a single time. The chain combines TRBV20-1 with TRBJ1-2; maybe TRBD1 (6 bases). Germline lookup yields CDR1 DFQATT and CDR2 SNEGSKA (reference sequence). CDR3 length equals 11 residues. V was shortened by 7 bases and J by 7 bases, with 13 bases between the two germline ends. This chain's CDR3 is CSVSGGFGYTF. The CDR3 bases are TGCAGTGTCTCGGGGGGCTTTGGCTACACCTTC.

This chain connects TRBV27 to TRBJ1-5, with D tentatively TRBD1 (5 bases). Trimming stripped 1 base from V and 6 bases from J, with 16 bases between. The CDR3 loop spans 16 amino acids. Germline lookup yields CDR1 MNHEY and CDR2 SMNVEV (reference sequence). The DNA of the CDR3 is TGTGCCAGCAGTTTATGGGGCATAGGGCAAGGTCAGCCCCAGCATTTT. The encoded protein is CASSLWGIGQGQPQHF.

For the CDR3, the DNA is TGTGCCAGCAGCACTAGTAGCGGGAGATCAGATACGCAGTATTTT. As protein: CASSTSSGRSDTQYF. The chain carries TRBV5-4 and TRBJ2-3; TRBD2 aligns across 9 bases. This CDR3 has 15 residues. CDR1 is SGHNT, CDR2 YYREEE, per germline (reference sequence). Losses at the gene ends were 4 bases for V and 4 bases for J; bases not matched to a gene: 7.

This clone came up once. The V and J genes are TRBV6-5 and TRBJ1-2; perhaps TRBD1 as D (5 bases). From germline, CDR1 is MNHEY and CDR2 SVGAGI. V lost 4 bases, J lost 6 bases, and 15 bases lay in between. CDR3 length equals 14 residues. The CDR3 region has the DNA TGTGCCAGCAGTTCCAACCAGGGTTATAATGGCTACACCTTC. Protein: CASSSNQGYNGYTF.

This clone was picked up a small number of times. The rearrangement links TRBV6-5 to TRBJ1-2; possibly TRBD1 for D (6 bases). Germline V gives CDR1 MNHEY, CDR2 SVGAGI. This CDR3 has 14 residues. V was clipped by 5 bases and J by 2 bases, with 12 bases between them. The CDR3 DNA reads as TGTGCCAGCAGTCGGGTGGGGGCGAACTATGGCTACACCTTC. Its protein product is CASSRVGANYGYTF.

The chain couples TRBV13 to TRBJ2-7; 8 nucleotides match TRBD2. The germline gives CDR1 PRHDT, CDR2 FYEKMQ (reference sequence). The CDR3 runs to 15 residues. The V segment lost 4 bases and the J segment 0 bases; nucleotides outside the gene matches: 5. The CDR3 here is CASSSTGGFSYEQYF. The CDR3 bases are TGTGCCAGCAGCTCCACGGGGGGGTTCTCCTACGAGCAGTACTTC. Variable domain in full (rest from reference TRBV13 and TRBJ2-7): AAGVIQSPRHLIKEKRETATLKCYPIPRHDTVYWYQQGPGQDPQFLISFYEKMQSDKGSIPDRFSAQQFSDYHSELNMSSLELGDSALYFCASSSTGGFSYEQYFGPGTRLTVT.

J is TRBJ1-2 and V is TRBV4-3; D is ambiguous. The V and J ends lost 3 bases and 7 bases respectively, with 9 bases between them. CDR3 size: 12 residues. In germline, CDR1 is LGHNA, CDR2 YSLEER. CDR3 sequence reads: CASSHYSLGYTF. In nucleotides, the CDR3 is TGCGCCAGCAGCCATTACAGCCTTGGCTACACCTTC.

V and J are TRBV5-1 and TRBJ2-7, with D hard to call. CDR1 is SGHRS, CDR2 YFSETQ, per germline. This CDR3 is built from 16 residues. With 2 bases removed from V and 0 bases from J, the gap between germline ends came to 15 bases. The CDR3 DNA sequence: TGCGCCAGCAGCTTCGAGTCGTCAGGTGGCTCCTACGAGCAGTACTTC. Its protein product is CASSFESSGGSYEQYF.

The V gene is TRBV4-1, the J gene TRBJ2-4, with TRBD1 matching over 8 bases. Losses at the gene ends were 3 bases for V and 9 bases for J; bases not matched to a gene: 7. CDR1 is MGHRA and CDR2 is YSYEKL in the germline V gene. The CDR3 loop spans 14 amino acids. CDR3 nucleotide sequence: TGCGCCAGCAGCCACCCCGGACAGGGTATCATTCAGTACTTC. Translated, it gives CASSHPGQGIIQYF.

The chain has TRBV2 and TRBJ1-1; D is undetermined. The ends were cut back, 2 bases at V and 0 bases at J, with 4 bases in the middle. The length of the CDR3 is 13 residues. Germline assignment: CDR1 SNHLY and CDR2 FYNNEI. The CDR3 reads CASSEFLNTEAFF. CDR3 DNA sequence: TGTGCCAGCAGTGAATTCTTGAACACTGAAGCTTTCTTT.

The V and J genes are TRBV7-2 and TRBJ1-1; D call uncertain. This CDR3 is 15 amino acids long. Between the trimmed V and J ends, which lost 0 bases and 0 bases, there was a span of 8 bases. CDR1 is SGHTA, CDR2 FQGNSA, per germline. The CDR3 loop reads CASSLAAFMNTEAFF. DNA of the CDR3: TGTGCCAGCAGCTTAGCGGCCTTCATGAACACTGAAGCTTTCTTT.

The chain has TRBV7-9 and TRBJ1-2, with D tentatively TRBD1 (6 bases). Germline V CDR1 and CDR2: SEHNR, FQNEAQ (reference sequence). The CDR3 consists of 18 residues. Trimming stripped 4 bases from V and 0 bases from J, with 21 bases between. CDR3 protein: CASSSSHLYRASNYGYTF. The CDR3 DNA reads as TGTGCCAGCAGCTCATCCCACCTATACAGGGCGTCTAACTATGGCTACACCTTC.

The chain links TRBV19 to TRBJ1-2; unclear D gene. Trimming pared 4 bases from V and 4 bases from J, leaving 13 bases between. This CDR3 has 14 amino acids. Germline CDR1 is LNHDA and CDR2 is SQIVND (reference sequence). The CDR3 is CASSTREARYGYTF. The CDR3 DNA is TGTGCCAGTAGTACCCGGGAGGCCCGCTATGGCTACACCTTC.

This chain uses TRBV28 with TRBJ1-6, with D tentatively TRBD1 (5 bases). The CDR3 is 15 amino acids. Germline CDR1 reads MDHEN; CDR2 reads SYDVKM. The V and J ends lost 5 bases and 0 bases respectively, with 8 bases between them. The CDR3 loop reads CASSTGVSYNSPLHF. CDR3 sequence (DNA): TGTGCCAGCAGTACAGGAGTCTCCTATAATTCACCCCTCCACTTT.

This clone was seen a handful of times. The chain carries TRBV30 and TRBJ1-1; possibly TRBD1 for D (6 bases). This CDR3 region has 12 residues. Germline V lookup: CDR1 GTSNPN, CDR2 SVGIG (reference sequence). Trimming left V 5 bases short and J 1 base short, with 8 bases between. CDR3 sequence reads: CAWGQWNTEAFF. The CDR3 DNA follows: TGTGCCTGGGGACAGTGGAACACTGAAGCTTTCTTT.

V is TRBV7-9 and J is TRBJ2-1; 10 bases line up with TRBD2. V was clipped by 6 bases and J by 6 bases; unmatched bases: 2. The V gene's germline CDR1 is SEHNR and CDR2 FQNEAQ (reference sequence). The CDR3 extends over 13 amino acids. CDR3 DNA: TGTGCCAGCAGTCCTAGCGGGAGCAATGAGCAGTTCTTC. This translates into CASSPSGSNEQFF. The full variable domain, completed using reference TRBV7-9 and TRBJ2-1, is DTGVSQNPRHKITKRGQNVTFRCDPISEHNRLYWYRQTLGQGPEFLTYFQNEAQLEKSRLLSDRFSAERPKGSFSTLEIQRTEQGDSAMYLCASSPSGSNEQFFGPGTRLTVL.

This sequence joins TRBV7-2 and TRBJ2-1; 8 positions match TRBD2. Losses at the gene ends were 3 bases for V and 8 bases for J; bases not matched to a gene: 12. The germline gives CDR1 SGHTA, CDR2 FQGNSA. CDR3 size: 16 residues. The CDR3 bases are TGTGCCAGCAGCTTCACACCCGGGGGGGGCCGGGATGAGCAGTTCTTC. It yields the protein CASSFTPGGGRDEQFF.

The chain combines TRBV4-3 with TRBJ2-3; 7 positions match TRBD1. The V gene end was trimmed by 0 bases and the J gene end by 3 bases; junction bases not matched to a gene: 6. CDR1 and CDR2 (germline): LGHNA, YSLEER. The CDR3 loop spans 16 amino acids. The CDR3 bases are TGCGCCAGCAGCCAAGATCCTAGGGGGCTGACAGATACGCAGTATTTT. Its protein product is CASSQDPRGLTDTQYF.

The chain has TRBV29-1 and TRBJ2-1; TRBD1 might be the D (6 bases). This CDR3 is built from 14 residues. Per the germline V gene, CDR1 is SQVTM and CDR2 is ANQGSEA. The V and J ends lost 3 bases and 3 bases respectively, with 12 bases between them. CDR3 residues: CSVEVRGRYNEQFF. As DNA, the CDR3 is TGCAGCGTTGAGGTCAGGGGACGCTACAATGAGCAGTTCTTC.

CDR3 amino acids: CASSHLAGSSYNEQFF. The CDR3 region has the DNA TGCGCCAGCAGCCATTTAGCGGGGAGCTCCTACAATGAGCAGTTCTTC. This chain joins TRBV4-3 and TRBJ2-1, with 8 bases matching TRBD2. CDR1 is LGHNA, CDR2 YSLEER, per germline. The CDR3 is made up of 16 amino acids. The V and J ends lost 3 bases and 0 bases, in that order; junction bases with no gene match: 4.

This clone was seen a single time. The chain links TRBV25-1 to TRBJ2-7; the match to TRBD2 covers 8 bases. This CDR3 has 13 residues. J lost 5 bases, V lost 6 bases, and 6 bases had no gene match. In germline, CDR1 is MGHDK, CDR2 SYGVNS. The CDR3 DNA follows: TGTGCCAGCAGCTCCGGGACTAGGAACGAGCAGTACTTC. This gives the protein CASSSGTRNEQYF.

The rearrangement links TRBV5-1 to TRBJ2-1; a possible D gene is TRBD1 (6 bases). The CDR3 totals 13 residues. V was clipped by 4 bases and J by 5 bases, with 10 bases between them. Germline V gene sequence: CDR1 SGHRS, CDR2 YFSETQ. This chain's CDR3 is CASSGGTHNEQFF. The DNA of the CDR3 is TGCGCCAGCAGCGGGGGCACACACAATGAGCAGTTCTTC.

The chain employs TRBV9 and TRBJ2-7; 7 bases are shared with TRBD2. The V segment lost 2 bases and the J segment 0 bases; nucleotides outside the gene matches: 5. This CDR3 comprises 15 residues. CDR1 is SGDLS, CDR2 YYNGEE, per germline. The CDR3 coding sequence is TGTGCCAGCAGCGTCTCTGGCGGGAGCTCCTACGAGCAGTACTTC. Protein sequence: CASSVSGGSSYEQYF.

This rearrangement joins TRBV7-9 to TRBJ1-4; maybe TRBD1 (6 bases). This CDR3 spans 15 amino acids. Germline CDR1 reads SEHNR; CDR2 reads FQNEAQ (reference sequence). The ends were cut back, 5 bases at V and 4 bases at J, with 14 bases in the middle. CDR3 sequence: CASSPPRTDNEKLFF. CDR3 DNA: TGTGCCAGCAGCCCCCCCAGGACAGATAATGAAAAACTGTTTTTT.

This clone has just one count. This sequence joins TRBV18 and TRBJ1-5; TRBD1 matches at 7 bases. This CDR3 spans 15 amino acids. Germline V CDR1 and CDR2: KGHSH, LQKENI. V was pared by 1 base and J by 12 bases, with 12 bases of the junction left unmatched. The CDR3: CASSPLPGQSAVQHF. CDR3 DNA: TGTGCCAGCTCACCACTACCGGGACAGTCAGCCGTCCAGCATTTT.

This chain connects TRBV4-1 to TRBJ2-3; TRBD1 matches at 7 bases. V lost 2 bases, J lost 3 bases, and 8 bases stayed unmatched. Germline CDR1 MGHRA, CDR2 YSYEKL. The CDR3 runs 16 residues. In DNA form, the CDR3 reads TGCGCCAGCAGCCAAATAGGACCAGGGGGTACAGATACGCAGTATTTT. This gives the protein CASSQIGPGGTDTQYF.

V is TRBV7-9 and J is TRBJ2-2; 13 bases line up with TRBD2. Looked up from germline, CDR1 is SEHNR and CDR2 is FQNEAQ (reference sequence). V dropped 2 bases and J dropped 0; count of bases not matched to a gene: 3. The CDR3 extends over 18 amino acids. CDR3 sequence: CASSLTLAGGTNTGELFF. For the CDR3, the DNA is TGTGCCAGCAGCTTAACACTAGCGGGGGGGACGAACACCGGGGAGCTGTTTTTT.

DNA for the CDR3: TGTGCCAGCAGCGTAGAGGCGCGGGCAAGCTCCTACAATGAGCAGTTCTTC. It encodes CASSVEARASSYNEQFF. The chain uses TRBV9 and TRBJ2-1, with a weak D call TRBD2 (5 bases). CDR1 is SGDLS, CDR2 YYNGEE, per germline. The ends were cut back, 0 bases at V and 0 bases at J, with 13 bases in the middle. There are 17 residues in the CDR3.

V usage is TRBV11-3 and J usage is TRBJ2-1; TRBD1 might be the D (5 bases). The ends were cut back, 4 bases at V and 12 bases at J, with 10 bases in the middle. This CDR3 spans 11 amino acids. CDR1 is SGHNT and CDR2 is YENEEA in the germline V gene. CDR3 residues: CASSSGIGQFF. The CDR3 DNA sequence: TGTGCCAGCAGCTCAGGGATAGGGCAGTTCTTC.

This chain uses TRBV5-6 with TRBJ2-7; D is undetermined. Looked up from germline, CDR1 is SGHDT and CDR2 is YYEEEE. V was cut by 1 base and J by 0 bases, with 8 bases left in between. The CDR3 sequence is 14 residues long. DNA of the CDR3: TGTGCCAGCAGCTTGTTTTCAAACTCCTACGAGCAGTACTTC. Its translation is CASSLFSNSYEQYF.

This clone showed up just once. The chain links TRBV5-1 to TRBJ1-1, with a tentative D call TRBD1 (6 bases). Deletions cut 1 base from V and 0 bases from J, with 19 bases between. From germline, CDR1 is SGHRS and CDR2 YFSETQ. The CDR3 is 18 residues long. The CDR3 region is CASSLNGGAGVMNTEAFF. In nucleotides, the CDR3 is TGCGCCAGCAGCTTGAATGGGGGGGCCGGGGTCATGAACACTGAAGCTTTCTTT. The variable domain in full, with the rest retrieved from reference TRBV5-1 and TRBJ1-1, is KAGVTQTPRYLIKTRGQQVTLSCSPISGHRSVSWYQQTPGQGLQFLFEYFSETQRNKGNFPGRFSGRQFSNSRSEMNVSTLELGDSALYLCASSLNGGAGVMNTEAFFGQGTRLTVV.

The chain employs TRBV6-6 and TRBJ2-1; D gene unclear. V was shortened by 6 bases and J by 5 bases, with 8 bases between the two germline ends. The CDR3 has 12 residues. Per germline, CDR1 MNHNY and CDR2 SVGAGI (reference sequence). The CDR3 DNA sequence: TGTGCCAGCAGCCAATACAACAATGAGCAGTTCTTC. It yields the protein CASSQYNNEQFF.